The 16 T cell receptor beta chains below all came from one sample that was sequenced in a study of T-cell memory formation after mild COVID-19. In TCRdb, the 5' RACE reads were re-called with MiXCR into one record per CDR3 protein. The sample includes fewer than 150,000 distinct CDR3 sequences, approximately 21% of them seen just once. Sequencing was performed on PBMCs or a T cell subset sorted from them (not recorded which). Source of these receptors: a man between 18 and 35 years old who had mild COVID-19 (a few samples of this study predate the infection). Cell type and time point are not known.

This clonotype was recorded a few times. The J gene is TRBJ2-1, the V gene TRBV4-3; TRBD2 aligns across 9 bases. Per germline, CDR1 LGHNA and CDR2 YSLEER. V lost 3 bases and J lost 6; bases outside the gene matches: 6. This CDR3 spans 15 amino acids. The CDR3 sequence is CASSQGTAGGNEQFF. DNA of the CDR3: TGCGCCAGCAGCCAGGGTACAGCGGGAGGCAATGAGCAGTTCTTC.

The chain is built from TRBV6-2 or TRBV6-3 and TRBJ2-4, with 7 bases that match TRBD1. In germline, CDR1 is MNHEY, CDR2 SVGEGT. V lost 10 bases to trimming and J lost 1 base; unmatched junction nucleotides: 16. The CDR3 extends over 17 amino acids. The CDR3 protein is CANLLTGMSFAKNIQYF. The CDR3 nucleotides read TGTGCCAACCTACTGACAGGGATGTCTTTTGCCAAAAACATTCAGTACTTC.

Only one count was recorded for this clonotype. This chain joins TRBV5-5 and TRBJ1-5; TRBD1 is a possible D gene (5 bases). The germline gives CDR1 SGHKS, CDR2 YYEKEE (reference sequence). The CDR3 contains 15 residues. Trimming left V 1 base short and J 1 base short, with 9 bases between. CDR3 sequence (DNA): TGTGCCAGCAGCTTGCGAGGGGCGAGCAATCAGCCCCAGCATTTT. Protein: CASSLRGASNQPQHF.

This clonotype was observed at least ten times. This chain uses TRBV27 with TRBJ1-5; TRBD1 is a possible D gene (6 bases). CDR1 and CDR2 from the germline V gene are MNHEY and SMNVEV (reference sequence). Trimming cost V 6 bases and J 0 bases, with 12 bases left between them. The CDR3 runs to 15 residues. CDR3 DNA: TGTGCCAGCAGCCCAACAGGGTTTAGCAATCAGCCCCAGCATTTT. It is translated as CASSPTGFSNQPQHF.

The chain couples TRBV5-4 to TRBJ2-3, with D possibly matching TRBD1 (5 bases). CDR3 length: 15 amino acids. The germline V gene has CDR1 SGHNT and CDR2 YYREEE (reference sequence). Trimming removed 2 bases at V and 12 bases at J, with 22 bases between. The CDR3 loop is CASSLSSGITPPQYF. The CDR3 nucleotides are TGTGCCAGCAGCTTAAGTTCAGGGATCACCCCTCCCCAGTATTTT.

This clonotype was found once. The chain recombines TRBV4-1 with TRBJ2-7, with 8 positions matching TRBD1. The CDR3 consists of 14 residues. CDR1 is MGHRA and CDR2 is YSYEKL in the germline V gene. J was trimmed by 5 bases and V by 0 bases; bases with no gene match: 3. The CDR3 DNA follows: TGCGCCAGCAGCCAAGACCCAGGGGGCGACGAGCAGTACTTC. This translates into CASSQDPGGDEQYF.

This clonotype was seen a handful of times. The chain recombines TRBV9 with TRBJ2-5; TRBD2 might be the D (5 bases). This CDR3 has 14 residues. V lost 0 bases and J lost 5, with 11 bases in between. Germline values: CDR1 SGDLS, CDR2 YYNGEE. CDR3 sequence reads: CASSVADPGETQYF. As DNA, the CDR3 is TGTGCCAGCAGCGTAGCCGACCCGGGGGAGACCCAGTACTTC.

This clonotype has just a few counts. V and J are TRBV5-1 and TRBJ2-1; TRBD2 matches 10 bases. Germline lookup yields CDR1 SGHRS and CDR2 YFSETQ. Trimming at V came to 4 bases and at J to 0 bases, leaving 13 bases not matched to a gene. The CDR3 totals 19 residues. CDR3 in DNA: TGCGCCAGCAGCATGGGACTAGCGAACTACGGCAACTCCTACAATGAGCAGTTCTTC. Translated: CASSMGLANYGNSYNEQFF. Supplemented by reference TRBV5-1 and TRBJ2-1, the full variable domain reads KAGVTQTPRYLIKTRGQQVTLSCSPISGHRSVSWYQQTPGQGLQFLFEYFSETQRNKGNFPGRFSGRQFSNSRSEMNVSTLELGDSALYLCASSMGLANYGNSYNEQFFGPGTRLTVL.

This chain links TRBV7-2 with TRBJ2-3; 11 bases match TRBD2. This CDR3 contains 15 residues. Germline CDR1 and CDR2: SGHTA and FQGNSA. The trim removed 5 bases at V and 4 bases at J, leaving 5 bases unmatched. The CDR3 sequence: CASSPGTSGSDTQYF. DNA for the CDR3: TGTGCCAGCAGCCCAGGGACTAGCGGCTCAGATACGCAGTATTTT.

This clonotype occurred a few times. The rearrangement joins TRBV12-3 or TRBV12-4 to TRBJ2-7; TRBD1 agrees at 8 bases. V was clipped by 6 bases and J by 6 bases; unmatched bases: 7. The CDR3 runs to 13 residues. The DNA for the CDR3 is TGTGCCAGCAGCCGTCGGACAGGGAGCGAGCAGTACTTC. This sequence encodes CASSRRTGSEQYF.

In this sample, this clonotype turned up a few times. The chain has TRBV30 and TRBJ2-1, with D perhaps matching TRBD1 or TRBD2 (5 bases each). Germline V lookup: CDR1 GTSNPN, CDR2 SVGIG (reference sequence). There are 15 residues in the CDR3. V lost 0 bases, J lost 10 bases, and 19 bases lay in between. CDR3 protein: CAWSVEGNPSREQFF. CDR3 coding DNA: TGTGCCTGGAGTGTAGAGGGGAATCCCTCCCGGGAGCAGTTCTTC.

At least ten counts were recorded for this clonotype. This chain connects TRBV27 to TRBJ2-1; 8 bases agree with TRBD2. Germline-derived CDR1 and CDR2 are MNHEY and SMNVEV (reference sequence). CDR3 length equals 16 residues. With V trimmed by 5 bases and J by 2 bases, 8 bases remained unmatched. In DNA form, the CDR3 reads TGTGCCAGCAGTCTCACGGGGGGGCATACCTACAATGAGCAGTTCTTC. Protein sequence: CASSLTGGHTYNEQFF.

In its sample, this clonotype was seen a few times. The V call is TRBV3-1, the J call TRBJ1-2; D is uncertain. The CDR3 has 15 residues. Trimming shortened V by 1 base and J by 8 bases, and 17 bases separated the two germline ends. Looked up from germline, CDR1 is LGHDT and CDR2 is YNNKEL (reference sequence). DNA of the CDR3: TGTGCCAGCAGCCAAGGACGCGTATCCTCGGAAGGCTACACCTTC. Its protein product is CASSQGRVSSEGYTF.

This clonotype occurred a few times. V is TRBV10-3 and J is TRBJ2-7; D may be TRBD1 (6 bases). Germline V gene sequence: CDR1 ENHRY, CDR2 SYGVKD. V was trimmed by 5 bases and J by 5 bases, leaving 13 bases between them. The CDR3 totals 13 residues. CDR3: CAISFLDRDEQYF. Written as DNA, the CDR3 is TGTGCCATCAGTTTTTTGGACAGAGACGAGCAGTACTTC.

This rearrangement joins TRBV28 to TRBJ1-1; the match to TRBD1 covers 7 bases. The trim removed 0 bases at V and 3 bases at J, leaving 7 bases unmatched. Germline assignment: CDR1 MDHEN and CDR2 SYDVKM. This CDR3 is 16 amino acids long. The CDR3 DNA reads TGTGCCAGCAGTTTATGGGCCGACAGGGCGGACACTGAAGCTTTCTTT. This codes for CASSLWADRADTEAFF.

CDR3 loop: CASSTPLAGDSYNEQFF. In nucleotides, the CDR3 is TGTGCCAGCAGCACTCCGCTAGCGGGGGACTCCTACAATGAGCAGTTCTTC. The gene calls are TRBV11-2 and TRBJ2-1; TRBD2 agrees at 10 bases. Germline CDR1 reads SGHAT; CDR2 reads FQNNGV. The CDR3 length is 17 residues. V shed 5 bases, J shed 0 bases, and the junction held 7 bases outside the gene matches.